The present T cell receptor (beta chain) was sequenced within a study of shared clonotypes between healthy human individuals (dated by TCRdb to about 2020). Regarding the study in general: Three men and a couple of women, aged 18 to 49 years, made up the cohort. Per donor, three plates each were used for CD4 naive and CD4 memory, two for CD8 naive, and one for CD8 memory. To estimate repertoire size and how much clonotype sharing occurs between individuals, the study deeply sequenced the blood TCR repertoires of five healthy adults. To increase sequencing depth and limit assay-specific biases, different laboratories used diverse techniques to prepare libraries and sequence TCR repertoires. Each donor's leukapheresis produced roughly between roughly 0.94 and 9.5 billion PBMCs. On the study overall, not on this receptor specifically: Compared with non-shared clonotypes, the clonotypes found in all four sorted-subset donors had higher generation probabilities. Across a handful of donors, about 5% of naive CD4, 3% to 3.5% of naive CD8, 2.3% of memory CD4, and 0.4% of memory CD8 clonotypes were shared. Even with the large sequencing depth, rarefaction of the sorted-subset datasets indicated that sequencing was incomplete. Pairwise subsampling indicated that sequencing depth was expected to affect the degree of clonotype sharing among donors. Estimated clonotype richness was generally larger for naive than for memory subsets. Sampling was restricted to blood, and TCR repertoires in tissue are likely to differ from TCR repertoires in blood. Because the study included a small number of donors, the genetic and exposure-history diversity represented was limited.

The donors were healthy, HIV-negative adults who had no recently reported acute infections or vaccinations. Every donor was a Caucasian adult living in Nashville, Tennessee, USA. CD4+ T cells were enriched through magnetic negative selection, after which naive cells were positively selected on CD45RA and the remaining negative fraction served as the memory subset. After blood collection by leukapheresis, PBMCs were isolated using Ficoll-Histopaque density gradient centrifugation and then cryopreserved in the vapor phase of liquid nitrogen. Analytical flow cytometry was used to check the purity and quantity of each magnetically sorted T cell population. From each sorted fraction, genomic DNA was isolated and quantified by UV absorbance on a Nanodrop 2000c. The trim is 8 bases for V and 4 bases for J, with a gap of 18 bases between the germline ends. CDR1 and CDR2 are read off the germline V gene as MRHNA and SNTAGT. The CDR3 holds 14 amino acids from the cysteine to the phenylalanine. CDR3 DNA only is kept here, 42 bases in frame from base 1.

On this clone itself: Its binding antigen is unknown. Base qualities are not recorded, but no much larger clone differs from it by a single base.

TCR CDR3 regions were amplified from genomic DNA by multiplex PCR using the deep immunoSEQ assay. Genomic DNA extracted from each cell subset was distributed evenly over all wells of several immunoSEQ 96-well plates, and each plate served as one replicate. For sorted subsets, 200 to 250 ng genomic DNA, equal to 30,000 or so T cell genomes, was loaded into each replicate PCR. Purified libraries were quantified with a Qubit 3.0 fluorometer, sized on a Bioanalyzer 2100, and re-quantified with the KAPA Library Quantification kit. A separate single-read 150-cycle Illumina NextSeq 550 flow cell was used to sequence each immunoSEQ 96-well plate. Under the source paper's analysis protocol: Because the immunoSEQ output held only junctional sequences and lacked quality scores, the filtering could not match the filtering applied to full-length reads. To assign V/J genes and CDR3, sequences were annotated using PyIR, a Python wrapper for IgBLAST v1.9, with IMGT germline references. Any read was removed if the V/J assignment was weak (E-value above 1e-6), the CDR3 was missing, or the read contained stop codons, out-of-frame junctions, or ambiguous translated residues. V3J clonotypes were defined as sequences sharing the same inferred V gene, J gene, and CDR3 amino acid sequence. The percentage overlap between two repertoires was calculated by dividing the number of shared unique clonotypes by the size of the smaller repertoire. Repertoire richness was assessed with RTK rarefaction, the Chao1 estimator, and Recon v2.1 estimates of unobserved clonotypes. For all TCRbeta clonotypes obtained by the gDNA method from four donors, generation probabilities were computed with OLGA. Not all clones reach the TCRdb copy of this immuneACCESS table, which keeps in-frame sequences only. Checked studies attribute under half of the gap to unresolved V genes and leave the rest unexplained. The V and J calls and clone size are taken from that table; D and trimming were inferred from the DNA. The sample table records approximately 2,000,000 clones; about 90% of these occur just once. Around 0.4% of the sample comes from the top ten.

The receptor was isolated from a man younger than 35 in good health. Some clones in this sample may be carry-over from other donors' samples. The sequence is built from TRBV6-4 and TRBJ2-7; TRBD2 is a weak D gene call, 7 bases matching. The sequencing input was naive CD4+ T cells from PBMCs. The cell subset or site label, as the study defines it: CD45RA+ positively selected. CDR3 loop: CASCARGAAYEQYF. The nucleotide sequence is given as TGTGCCAGCTGCGCTCGGGGGGCTGCATACGAGCAGTACTTC.